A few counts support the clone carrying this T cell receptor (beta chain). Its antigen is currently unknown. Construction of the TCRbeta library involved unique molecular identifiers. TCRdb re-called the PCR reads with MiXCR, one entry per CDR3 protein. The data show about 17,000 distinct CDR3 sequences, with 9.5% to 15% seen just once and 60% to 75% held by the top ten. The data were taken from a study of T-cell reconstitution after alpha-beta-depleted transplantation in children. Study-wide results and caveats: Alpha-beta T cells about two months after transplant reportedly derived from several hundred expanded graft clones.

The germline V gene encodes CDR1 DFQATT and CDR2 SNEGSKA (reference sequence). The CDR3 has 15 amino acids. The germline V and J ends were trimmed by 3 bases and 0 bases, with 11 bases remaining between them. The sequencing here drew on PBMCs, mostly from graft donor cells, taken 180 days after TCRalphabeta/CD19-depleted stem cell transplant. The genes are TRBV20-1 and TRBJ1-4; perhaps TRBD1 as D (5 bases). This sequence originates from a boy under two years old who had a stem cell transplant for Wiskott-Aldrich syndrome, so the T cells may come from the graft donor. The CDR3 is CSASIDSTTNEKLFF. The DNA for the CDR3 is TGCAGTGCTAGCATCGACAGTACAACTAATGAAAAACTGTTTTTT.